This record concerns one T cell receptor beta chain sequence. This sample stems from a study of technical replicates of blood from a few donors. Data came from immunoSEQ multiplex PCR; TCRdb stores just in-frame clones and leaves some out. Of about 94,000 clones listed, less than 96% are singletons. Germline V lookup: CDR1 SGHRS, CDR2 YFSETQ. The ends were cut back, 0 bases at V and 1 base at J, with 7 bases in the middle. The length of the CDR3 is 14 residues. The chain is built from TRBV5-1 and TRBJ1-1; a weak D match, TRBD1 (5 bases). The sample consisted of T cells isolated from PBMCs. The receptor comes from a human donor in good health. Written as DNA, the CDR3 is TGCGCCAGCAGCTTGGCTACAGGGAACACTGAAGCTTTCTTT. This encodes CASSLATGNTEAFF.